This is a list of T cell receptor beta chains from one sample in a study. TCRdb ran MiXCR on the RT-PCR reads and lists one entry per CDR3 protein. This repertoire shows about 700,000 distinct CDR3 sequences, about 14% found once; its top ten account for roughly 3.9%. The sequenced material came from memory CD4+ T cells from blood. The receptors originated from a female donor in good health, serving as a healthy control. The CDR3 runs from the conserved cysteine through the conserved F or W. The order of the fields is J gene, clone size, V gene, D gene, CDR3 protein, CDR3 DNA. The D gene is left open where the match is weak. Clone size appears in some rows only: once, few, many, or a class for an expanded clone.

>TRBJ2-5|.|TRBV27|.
CASRRRSYEETQYF
TGTGCCAGCAGACGCCGTTCCTACGAAGAGACCCAGTACTTC
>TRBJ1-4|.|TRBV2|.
CASTPNRLTNEKLFF
TGTGCCAGCACCCCAAACCGACTGACTAATGAAAAACTGTTTTTT
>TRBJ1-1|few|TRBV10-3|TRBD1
CAISGTGKTEAFF
TGTGCCATCAGTGGGACAGGGAAGACTGAAGCTTTCTTT
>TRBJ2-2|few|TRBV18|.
CASSPSDRTGELFF
TGTGCCAGCTCACCGTCGGACAGAACCGGGGAGCTGTTTTTT
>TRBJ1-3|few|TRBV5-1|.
CASSLQPLGNTIYF
TGCGCCAGCAGCTTGCAACCCCTTGGAAACACCATATATTTT
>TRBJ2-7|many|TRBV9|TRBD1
CASSVGQGPSYEQYF
TGTGCCAGCAGCGTGGGACAGGGTCCCTCCTACGAGCAGTACTTC
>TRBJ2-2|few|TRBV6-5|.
CASRSRTGELFF
TGTGCCAGCAGGTCTAGGACCGGGGAGCTGTTTTTT
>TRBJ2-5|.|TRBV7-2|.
CASSLYIGDGKNLETQYF
TGTGCCAGCAGCTTATATATCGGGGACGGAAAAAATTTAGAGACCCAGTACTTC
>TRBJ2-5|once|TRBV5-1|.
CASSIGTRKETQYF
TGCGCCAGCAGCATCGGGACACGGAAAGAGACCCAGTACTTC
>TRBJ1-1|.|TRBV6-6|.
CASKDPGGGAEAFF
TGTGCCAGTAAAGATCCTGGTGGGGGAGCTGAAGCTTTCTTT
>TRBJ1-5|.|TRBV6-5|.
CASSSQGSVQPQHF
TGTGCCAGCAGTTCGCAGGGATCGGTTCAGCCCCAGCATTTT
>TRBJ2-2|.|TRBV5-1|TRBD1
CASSSTGGITGELFF
TGCGCCAGCAGCTCGACAGGGGGCATTACCGGGGAGCTGTTTTTT
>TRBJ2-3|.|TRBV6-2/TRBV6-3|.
CASSRTRTSTDTQYF
TGTGCCAGCAGTCGTACCCGAACTAGCACAGATACGCAGTATTTT
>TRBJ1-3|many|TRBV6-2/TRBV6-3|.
CATREPVSGNTIYF
TGTGCCACGCGAGAGCCAGTCTCTGGAAACACCATATATTTT
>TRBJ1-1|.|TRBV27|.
CASSVGTRNTEAFF
TGTGCCAGCAGTGTCGGGACAAGGAACACTGAAGCTTTCTTT
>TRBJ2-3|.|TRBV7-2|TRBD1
CASSLRDSSADTQYF
TGTGCCAGCAGCTTACGGGACAGTAGCGCAGATACGCAGTATTTT